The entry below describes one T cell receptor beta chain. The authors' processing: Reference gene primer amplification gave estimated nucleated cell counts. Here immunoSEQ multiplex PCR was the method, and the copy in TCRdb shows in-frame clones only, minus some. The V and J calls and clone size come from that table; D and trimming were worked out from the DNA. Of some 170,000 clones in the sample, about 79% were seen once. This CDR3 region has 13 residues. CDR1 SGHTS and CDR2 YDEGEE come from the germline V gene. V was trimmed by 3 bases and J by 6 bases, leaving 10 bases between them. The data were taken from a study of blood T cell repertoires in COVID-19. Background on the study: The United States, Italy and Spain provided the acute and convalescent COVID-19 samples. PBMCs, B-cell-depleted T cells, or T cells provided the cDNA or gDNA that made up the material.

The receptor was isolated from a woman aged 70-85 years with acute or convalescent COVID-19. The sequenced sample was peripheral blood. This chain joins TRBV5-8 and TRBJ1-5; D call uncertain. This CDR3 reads CASSSGMRQPQHF. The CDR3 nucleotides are TGTGCCAGCAGCTCCGGGATGCGTCAGCCCCAGCATTTT.